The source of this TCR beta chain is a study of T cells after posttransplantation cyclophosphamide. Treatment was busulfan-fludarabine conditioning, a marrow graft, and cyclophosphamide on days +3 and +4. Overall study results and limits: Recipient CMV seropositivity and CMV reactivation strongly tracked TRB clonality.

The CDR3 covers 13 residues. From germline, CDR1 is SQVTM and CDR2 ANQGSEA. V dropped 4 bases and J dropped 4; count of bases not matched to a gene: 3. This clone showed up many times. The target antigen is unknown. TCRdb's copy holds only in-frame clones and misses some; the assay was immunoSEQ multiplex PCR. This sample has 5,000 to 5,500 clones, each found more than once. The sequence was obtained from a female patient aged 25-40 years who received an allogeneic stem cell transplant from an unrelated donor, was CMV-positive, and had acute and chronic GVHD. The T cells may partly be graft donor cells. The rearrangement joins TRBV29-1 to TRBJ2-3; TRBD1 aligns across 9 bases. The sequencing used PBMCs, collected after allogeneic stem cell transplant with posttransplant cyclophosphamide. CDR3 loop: CSVVDRGADTQYF. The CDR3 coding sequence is TGCAGCGTTGTCGACAGGGGGGCAGATACGCAGTATTTT.